Listed here is a single T cell receptor beta chain. The primer mix had 60 Vbeta and 13 Jbeta primers. This table comes from immunoSEQ multiplex PCR, and its TCRdb copy is limited to in-frame clones, with some not included. The table lists 150,000 to 200,000 clones, around four fifths of them singletons. This record belongs to a study of cytomegalovirus exposure and HLA in healthy donors. Trimming left V 7 bases short and J 0 bases short, with 8 bases between. Per germline, CDR1 SGHTA and CDR2 FQGNSA. The CDR3 contains 13 residues. What was sequenced was PBMCs. The origin of this receptor is a man aged 35-49 years in good health and CMV-seropositive. V gene TRBV7-2 combines with J gene TRBJ2-3; tentative D call: TRBD2 (5 bases). The CDR3 sequence is CASKAASTDTQYF. The CDR3 DNA reads TGTGCCAGCAAAGCGGCTAGCACAGATACGCAGTATTTT.